The clone carrying this T cell receptor beta chain came up a few times. The antigen is undetermined. MiXCR was run by TCRdb on the RT-PCR reads, yielding one entry per CDR3 protein. The profile shows just over 300,000 distinct CDR3 sequences, 20% to 25% of them singletons. This record belongs to a study of response to subunit inactivated influenza vaccine. Study-wide points: The authors suggested that every seasonal influenza vaccination recruits few new T cells.

This CDR3 spans 13 amino acids. The V gene's germline CDR1 is MNHNS and CDR2 SASEGT. Between the trimmed V and J ends, which lost 0 bases and 8 bases, there was a span of 7 bases. The V and J genes are TRBV6-1 and TRBJ1-4; D is ambiguous. The clonotype originates from a man aged 50 to 69 who received an inactivated influenza vaccine. The source material was PBMCs from blood, sampled less than 22 months after vaccination. CDR3 protein: CASSEANREKLFF. The CDR3 DNA follows: TGTGCCAGCAGTGAAGCTAATAGGGAAAAACTGTTTTTT.